The 13 T cell receptor beta chains below come from one sample, sequenced in a study of blood T cell repertoires in COVID-19. Profiling relied on immunoSEQ multiplex PCR, and the TCRdb table lists in-frame clones only, not all of them. The sample has around 130,000 clones, approximately 86% seen once; the top ten hold roughly 2.2%. The sequenced sample consisted of PBMCs or T cells enriched from blood (not recorded which). These receptors came from a woman aged 45-60 years who had recovered from COVID-19.

The chain recombines TRBV7-9 with TRBJ2-6; TRBD1 might be the D (5 bases). There are 16 residues in the CDR3. The V gene lost 4 bases and the J gene lost 0 bases, with 10 bases spanning the gap. Germline V lookup: CDR1 SEHNR, CDR2 FQNEAQ (reference sequence). The CDR3 bases are TGTGCCAGCAGCTCAACAGGCCGCTCTGGGGCCAACGTCCTGACTTTC. Encoded protein: CASSSTGRSGANVLTF.

This chain links TRBV19 with TRBJ1-1; 8 bases are a match to TRBD1. The trim removed 9 bases at V and 8 bases at J, leaving 8 bases unmatched. There are 12 residues in the CDR3. Germline V gene lookup returns CDR1 LNHDA and CDR2 SQIVND (reference sequence). Here the CDR3 reads CASSTGAMEAFF. CDR3 sequence (DNA): TGTGCCAGCTCGACAGGGGCGATGGAAGCTTTCTTT.

The V call is TRBV11-3, the J call TRBJ1-2; the match to TRBD1 covers 7 bases. Per germline, CDR1 SGHNT and CDR2 YENEEA. This CDR3 has 17 residues. The V and J ends lost 4 bases and 5 bases, in that order; junction bases with no gene match: 16. CDR3 amino acids: CASSSLPWTGGTYGYTF. The CDR3 nucleotides are TGTGCCAGCAGCTCTCTTCCGTGGACAGGAGGGACTTATGGCTACACCTTC.

The table lists this clone with a count of one. This chain links TRBV11-3 with TRBJ2-1, with a weak D call TRBD2 (6 bases). Germline V gene data show CDR1 as SGHNT and CDR2 as YENEEA. The ends were cut back, 1 base at V and 0 bases at J, with 7 bases in the middle. The CDR3 consists of 15 residues. CDR3 sequence reads: CASSLVGGSYNEQFF. DNA for the CDR3: TGTGCCAGCAGCTTAGTGGGGGGCTCCTACAATGAGCAGTTCTTC.

This rearrangement joins TRBV6-5 to TRBJ2-1; 9 bases match TRBD1. Germline lookup yields CDR1 MNHEY and CDR2 SVGAGI. V gave up 6 bases and J gave up 0 bases; unmatched junction bases: 3. CDR3 length equals 15 residues. Here the CDR3 DNA reads TGTGCCAGCAGCGGACAGGGGAGCTCCTACAATGAGCAGTTCTTC. This sequence encodes CASSGQGSSYNEQFF.

The chain combines TRBV7-2 with TRBJ2-7, with 8 nucleotides matching TRBD1. The CDR3 totals 14 residues. The germline V gene encodes CDR1 SGHTA and CDR2 FQGNSA. V lost 4 bases to trimming and J lost 3 bases; unmatched junction nucleotides: 5. The CDR3 here is CASSYVGQGYEQYF. The CDR3 DNA reads as TGTGCCAGCAGCTACGTCGGACAGGGCTACGAGCAGTACTTC.

This sequence joins TRBV23-1 and TRBJ2-3, with a weak D call TRBD2 (6 bases). TRBV23-1 is an ORF; its function is uncertain. The CDR3 has 16 amino acids. Trimming took off 7 bases at V and 1 base at J, with 18 bases between the two ends. The CDR3 loop reads CASTLPRRAGTDTQYF. CDR3 in DNA: TGCGCCAGCACCCTACCGAGGAGGGCGGGCACAGATACGCAGTATTTT.

The J gene is TRBJ2-2, the V gene TRBV25-1, with D unclear. V lost 6 bases and J lost 4, with 9 bases in between. CDR1 and CDR2 from the germline V gene are MGHDK and SYGVNS. The CDR3 totals 13 residues. The CDR3 DNA reads as TGTGCCAGCAGCGTAGAGTCCACCGGGGAGCTGTTTTTT. It codes for CASSVESTGELFF.

This clone is a singleton in its sample. The rearrangement uses TRBV4-3 and TRBJ2-7; TRBD2 aligns across 8 bases. V trimming: 4 bases; J trimming: 0 bases; junction bases outside the gene matches: 8. Germline V gene data show CDR1 as LGHNA and CDR2 as YSLEER. The CDR3 runs to 16 residues. The CDR3 region has the DNA TGCGCCAGCAGCCGGACGACTAGCGAAAGCTCCTACGAGCAGTACTTC. Translation: CASSRTTSESSYEQYF.

This clone has just one count. The identical CDR3 is also encoded by other nucleotide sequences in the sample. V is TRBV2 and J is TRBJ2-5; D not resolved. The CDR3 totals 11 residues. V lost 6 bases and J lost 2, with 4 bases in between. Germline-derived CDR1 and CDR2 are SNHLY and FYNNEI. CDR3 DNA: TGTGCCAGCAGCCCGCAAGAGACCCAGTACTTC. Amino acid sequence: CASSPQETQYF.

V gene TRBV14 combines with J gene TRBJ2-5; D is unclear. The germline V and J ends were trimmed by 5 bases and 4 bases, with 11 bases remaining between them. The CDR3 runs 13 residues. The germline gives CDR1 SGHDN, CDR2 FVKESK. CDR3 loop: CASSNRVGETQYF. The CDR3 nucleotides read TGTGCCAGCAGCAACCGGGTCGGAGAGACCCAGTACTTC.

The rearrangement joins TRBV10-3 to TRBJ1-2, with D possibly matching TRBD1 (6 bases). The length of the CDR3 is 14 residues. In germline, CDR1 is ENHRY, CDR2 SYGVKD. The V end lost 7 bases, the J end lost 1 base, and 13 bases lay between the germline ends. The CDR3 loop reads CAITEDSLNYGYTF. In DNA form, the CDR3 reads TGTGCCATCACCGAGGACAGCCTTAACTATGGCTACACCTTC.

The table lists this clone with a count of one. V usage is TRBV5-1 and J usage is TRBJ2-7; D remains ambiguous. Germline lookup yields CDR1 SGHRS and CDR2 YFSETQ. This CDR3 is built from 14 residues. Trimming took 1 base from V and 5 from J, leaving 13 bases between them. In DNA form, the CDR3 reads TGCGCCAGCAGCTTGCAGGTTAGACCAGACGAGCAGTACTTC. It codes for CASSLQVRPDEQYF.